Described below is a single T cell receptor beta chain sequence and its context. Antigen unknown. Amplification used 60 Vbeta primers and 13 Jbeta primers. Profiled with immunoSEQ multiplex PCR; TCRdb holds only in-frame clones, not every one. Altogether roughly 60,000 clones are present, less than 85% being singletons, with the ten largest covering roughly 5%. V lost 4 bases and J lost 6; bases outside the gene matches: 3. The germline gives CDR1 SGHDT, CDR2 YYEEEE. The CDR3 has 13 amino acids. The source of the sample is a study of cytomegalovirus exposure and HLA in healthy donors. Broader study findings: Researchers catalogued approximately 170 TCR beta chains as cytomegalovirus-associated. Later analysis suggested most CMV-associated TCR beta chains were HLA-restricted. What was likely a sequencing artifact was a cluster of highly shared sequence variants.

The origin of this receptor is a woman younger than 45 in good health and CMV-seronegative. Sequencing used PBMCs. V gene TRBV5-6 combines with J gene TRBJ2-7; the match to TRBD1 covers 11 bases. The CDR3 loop is CASSPGQGVEQYF. CDR3 DNA sequence: TGTGCCAGCAGCCCGGGACAGGGGGTCGAGCAGTACTTC.